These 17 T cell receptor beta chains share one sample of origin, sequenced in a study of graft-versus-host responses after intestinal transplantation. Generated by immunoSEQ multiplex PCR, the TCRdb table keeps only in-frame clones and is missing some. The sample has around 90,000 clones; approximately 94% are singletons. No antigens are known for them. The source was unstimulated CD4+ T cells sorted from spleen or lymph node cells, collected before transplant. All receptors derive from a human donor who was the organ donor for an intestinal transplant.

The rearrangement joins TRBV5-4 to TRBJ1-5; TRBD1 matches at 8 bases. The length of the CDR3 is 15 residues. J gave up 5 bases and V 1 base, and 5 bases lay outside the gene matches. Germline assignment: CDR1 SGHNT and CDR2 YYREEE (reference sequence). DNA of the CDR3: TGTGCCAGCAGCTTGCTCGGACAGGGCGATCAGCCCCAGCATTTT. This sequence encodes CASSLLGQGDQPQHF. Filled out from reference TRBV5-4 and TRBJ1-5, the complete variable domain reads ETGVTQSPTHLIKTRGQQVTLRCSSQSGHNTVSWYQQALGQGPQFIFQYYREEENGRGNFPPRFSGLQFPNYSSELNVNALELDDSALYLCASSLLGQGDQPQHFGDGTRLSIL.

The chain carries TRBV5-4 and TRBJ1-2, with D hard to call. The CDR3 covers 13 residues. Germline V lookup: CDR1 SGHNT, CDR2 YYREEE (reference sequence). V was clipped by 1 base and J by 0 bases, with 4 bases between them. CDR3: CASSLTTNYGYTF. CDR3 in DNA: TGTGCCAGCAGCTTGACAACTAACTATGGCTACACCTTC.

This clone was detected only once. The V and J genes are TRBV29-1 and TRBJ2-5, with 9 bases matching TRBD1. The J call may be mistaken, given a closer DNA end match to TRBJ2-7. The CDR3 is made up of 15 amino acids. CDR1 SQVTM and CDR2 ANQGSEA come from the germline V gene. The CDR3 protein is CSVGQGGRATHEQYF. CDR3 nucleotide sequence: TGCAGCGTTGGACAGGGGGGCAGGGCGACCCACGAGCAGTACTTC.

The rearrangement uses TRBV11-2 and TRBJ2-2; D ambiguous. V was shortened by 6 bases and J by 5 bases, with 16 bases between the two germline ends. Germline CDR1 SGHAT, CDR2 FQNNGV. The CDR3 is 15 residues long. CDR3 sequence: CASRLRQISTGELFF. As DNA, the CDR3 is TGTGCCAGCAGACTTAGACAAATCTCAACCGGGGAGCTGTTTTTT.

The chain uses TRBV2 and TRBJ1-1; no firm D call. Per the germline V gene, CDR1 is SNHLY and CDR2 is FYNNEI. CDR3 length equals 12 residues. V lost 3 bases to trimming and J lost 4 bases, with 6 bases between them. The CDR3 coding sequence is TGTGCCAGCAGTGACACTAGCACTGAAGCTTTCTTT. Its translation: CASSDTSTEAFF.

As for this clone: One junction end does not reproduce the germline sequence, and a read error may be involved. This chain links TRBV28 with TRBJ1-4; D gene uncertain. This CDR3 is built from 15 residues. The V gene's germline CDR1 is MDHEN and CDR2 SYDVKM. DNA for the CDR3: TGTGCCAGCAGCCAGATAGGGTCAACTAGTGAAAAACTGTTTTTT. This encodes CASSQIGSTSEKLFF.

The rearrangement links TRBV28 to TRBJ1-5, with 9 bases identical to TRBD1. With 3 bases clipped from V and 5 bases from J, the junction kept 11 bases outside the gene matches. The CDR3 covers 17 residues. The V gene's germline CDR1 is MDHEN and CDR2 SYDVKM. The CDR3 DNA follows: TGTGCCAGCAGTTTGGGCGACAGGGGACAGGGTCATCAGCCCCAGCATTTT. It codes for CASSLGDRGQGHQPQHF. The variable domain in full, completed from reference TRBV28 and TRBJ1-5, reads DVKVTQSSRYLVKRTGEKVFLECVQDMDHENMFWYRQDPGLGLRLIYFSYDVKMKEKGDIPEGYSVSREKKERFSLILESASTNQTSMYLCASSLGDRGQGHQPQHFGDGTRLSIL.

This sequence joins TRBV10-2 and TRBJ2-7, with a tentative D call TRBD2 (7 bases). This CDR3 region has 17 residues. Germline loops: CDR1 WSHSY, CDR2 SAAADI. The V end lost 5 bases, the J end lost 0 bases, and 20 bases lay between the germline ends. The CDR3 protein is CASSSRGGRRDSYEQYF. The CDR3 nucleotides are TGCGCCAGCAGTTCGAGGGGGGGGCGGCGAGACTCCTACGAGCAGTACTTC.

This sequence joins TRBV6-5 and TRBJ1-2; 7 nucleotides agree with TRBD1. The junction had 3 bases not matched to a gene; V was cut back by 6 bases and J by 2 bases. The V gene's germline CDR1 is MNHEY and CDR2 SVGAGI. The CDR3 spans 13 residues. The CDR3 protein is CASRVQGNYGYTF. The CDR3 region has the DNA TGTGCCAGCAGGGTACAGGGGAACTATGGCTACACCTTC.

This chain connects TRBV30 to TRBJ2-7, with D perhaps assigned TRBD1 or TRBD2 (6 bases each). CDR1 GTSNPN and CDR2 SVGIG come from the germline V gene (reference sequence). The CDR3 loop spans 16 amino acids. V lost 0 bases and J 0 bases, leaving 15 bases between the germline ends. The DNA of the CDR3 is TGTGCCTGGAGTGTTTATCGGGGGCTAAGCTCCTACGAGCAGTACTTC. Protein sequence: CAWSVYRGLSSYEQYF.

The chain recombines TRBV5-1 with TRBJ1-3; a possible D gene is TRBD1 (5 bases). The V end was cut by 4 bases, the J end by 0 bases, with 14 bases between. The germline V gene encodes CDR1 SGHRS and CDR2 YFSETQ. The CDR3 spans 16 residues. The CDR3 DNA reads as TGCGCCAGCAGCCCGATGCGACAGAGCTCTGGAAACACCATATATTTT. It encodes CASSPMRQSSGNTIYF.

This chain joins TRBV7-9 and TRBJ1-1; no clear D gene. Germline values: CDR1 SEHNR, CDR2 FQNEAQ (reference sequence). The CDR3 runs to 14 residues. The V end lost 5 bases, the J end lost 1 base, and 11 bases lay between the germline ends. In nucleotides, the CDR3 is TGTGCCAGCAGCCGCCCCCCGGAGAACACTGAAGCTTTCTTT. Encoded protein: CASSRPPENTEAFF.

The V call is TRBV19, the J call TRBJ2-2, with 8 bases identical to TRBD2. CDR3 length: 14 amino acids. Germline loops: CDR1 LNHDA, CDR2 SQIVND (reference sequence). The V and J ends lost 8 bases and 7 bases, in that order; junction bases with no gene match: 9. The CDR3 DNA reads TGTGCCAGTTCCAGCCGGGGGGGAGTCGGGGAGCTGTTTTTT. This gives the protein CASSSRGGVGELFF.

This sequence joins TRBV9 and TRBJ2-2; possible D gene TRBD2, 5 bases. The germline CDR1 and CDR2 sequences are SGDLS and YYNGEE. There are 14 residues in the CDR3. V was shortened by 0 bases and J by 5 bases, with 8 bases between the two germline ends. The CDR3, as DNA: TGTGCCAGCAGCGTAGGAACGGGAACCGGGGAGCTGTTTTTT. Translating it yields CASSVGTGTGELFF.

The CDR3 loop is CASSPDSNYGYTF. DNA of the CDR3: TGTGCCAGCAGCCCCGACAGTAACTATGGCTACACCTTC. This sequence joins TRBV7-3 and TRBJ1-2, with TRBD1 as a possible D gene (5 bases). The CDR3 is 13 residues long. Trimming cost V 5 bases and J 1 base, with 8 bases left between them. Per the germline V gene, CDR1 is SGHTA and CDR2 is FQGTGA.

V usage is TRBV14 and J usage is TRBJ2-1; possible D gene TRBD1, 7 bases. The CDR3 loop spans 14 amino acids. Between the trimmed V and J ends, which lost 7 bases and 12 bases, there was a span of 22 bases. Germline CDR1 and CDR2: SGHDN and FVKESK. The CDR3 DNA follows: TGTGCCAGCAAAAGGGACAGCCACTTGGGGGGGCAGTTCTTC. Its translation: CASKRDSHLGGQFF. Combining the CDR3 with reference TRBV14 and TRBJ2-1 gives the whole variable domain EAGVTQFPSHSVIEKGQTVTLRCDPISGHDNLYWYRRVMGKEIKFLLHFVKESKQDESGMPNNRFLAERTGGTYSTLKVQPAELEDSGVYFCASKRDSHLGGQFFGPGTRLTVL.

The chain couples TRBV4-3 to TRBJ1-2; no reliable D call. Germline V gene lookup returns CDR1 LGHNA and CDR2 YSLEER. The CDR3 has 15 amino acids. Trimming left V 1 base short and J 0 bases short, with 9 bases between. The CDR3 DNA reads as TGCGCCAGCAGCCAAGTCTGGTTAGCTAACTATGGCTACACCTTC. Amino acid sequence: CASSQVWLANYGYTF.